A selection of T cell receptor beta chains follows, all from one sample in a study of cytomegalovirus exposure and HLA in healthy donors. The assay was immunoSEQ multiplex PCR, and TCRdb's table has in-frame clones only and misses some. Of under 130,000 clones listed, approximately 70% are singletons. Source material: PBMCs. These receptors were obtained from a man younger than 40 in good health and CMV-seropositive. Both conserved end residues are part of each CDR3. D genes are given only for firm matches. For some rows the clone size is stated as once, few or many, or as a class when expanded; others skip it.

>TRBJ2-7|TRBV1|NA|NA|16
TGCACCAGCAGCCAAGATACGGGACAGGGGTGGTACGAGCAGTACTTC
CTSSQDTGQGWYEQYF
>TRBJ1-1|TRBV19|NA|NA|15
TGTGCCAGTAGTTGGACGAGGGGGTTGTATTCTGAAGCTTTCTTT
CASSWTRGLYSEAFF
>TRBJ1-6|TRBV18|NA|NA|16
TGTGCCAGCTCACTACGGACTGGCTCCAATAATTCACCCCTCCACTTT
CASSLRTGSNNSPLHF
>TRBJ1-1|TRBV19|NA|few|16
TGTGCCAGTAGTATAGGCGGAGGGTCAGAGAACACTGAAGCTTTCTTT
CASSIGGGSENTEAFF
>TRBJ1-2|TRBV20-1|NA|NA|8
TGCAGTGCTAGAGAACGCGGGTTC
CSARERGF
>TRBJ1-1|TRBV18|NA|NA|14
TGTGCCAGCTCACCAGAGACAGGGAACACTGAAGCTTTCTTT
CASSPETGNTEAFF
>TRBJ1-2|TRBV4-2|NA|once|14
TGTGCCAGCAGCCAAGATAGGACTTTCTATGGCTACACCTTC
CASSQDRTFYGYTF
>TRBJ2-7|TRBV4-2|TRBD1|NA|15
TGTGCCAGCAGCCTAGGTACCGGGACAGGGATCGAGCAGTACTTC
CASSLGTGTGIEQYF
>TRBJ1-1|TRBV25-1|NA|NA|15
TGTGCCAGCAGTGAAAATTCAAGGGGCTTCACTGAAGCTTTCTTT
CASSENSRGFTEAFF
>TRBJ2-7|TRBV5-8|NA|NA|13
TGTGCCAGCAGCCAGGACAGCTCCTACGAGCAGTACTTC
CASSQDSSYEQYF
>TRBJ2-7|TRBV7-9|NA|once|11
TGTGCCAGCGGACTCCCCCCCGAGCAGTACTTC
CASGLPPEQYF
>TRBJ2-1|TRBV2|NA|NA|15
TGTGCCAGCAGATCTAGTAATCCCTTCTACAATGAGCAGTTCTTC
CASRSSNPFYNEQFF
>TRBJ2-1|TRBV4-2|NA|few|16
TGTGCCAGCAGCCAAGATCCCGGGAAGGACGACAATGAGCAGTTCTTC
CASSQDPGKDDNEQFF
>TRBJ1-2|TRBV5-1|TRBD1|NA|17
TGCGCCAGCAGCGTAGGACAGGGGACGCCCGTGGGCTATGGCTACACCTTC
CASSVGQGTPVGYGYTF
>TRBJ2-7|TRBV5-5|TRBD2|NA|15
TGTGCCAGCAGCTCATCGATCGGGGGGTTGGGCGAGCAGTACTTC
CASSSSIGGLGEQYF
>TRBJ1-6|TRBV6-6|NA|few|13
TGTGCCAGCAGACCAGGGGAAGGATCACCCCTCCACTTT
CASRPGEGSPLHF
>TRBJ2-5|TRBV7-2|NA|NA|14
TGTGCCAGCAGCTCCCCTCCAGTCCAAGAGACCCAGTACTTC
CASSSPPVQETQYF
>TRBJ1-5|TRBV5-1|NA|once|15
TGCGCCAGCAGCCTGGCCGGTGATAGCAATCAGCCCCAGCATTTT
CASSLAGDSNQPQHF
>TRBJ1-1|TRBV4-1|TRBD1|once|17
TGCGCCAGCAGCCGCCCGGGACAGGGTGTTAAGGACACTGAAGCTTTCTTT
CASSRPGQGVKDTEAFF
>TRBJ2-3|TRBV5-1|NA|NA|14
TGCGCCAGCAGCGGCCCCCTTAGCACAGATACGCAGTATTTT
CASSGPLSTDTQYF
>TRBJ1-1|TRBV25-1|NA|few|13
TGTGCCAGCAGTGTAACTGGGACAAATCGAGCTTTCTTT
CASSVTGTNRAFF
>TRBJ2-5|TRBV29-1|NA|NA|12
TGCAGCGTTAAGCAGGGTTCTGAGACCCAGTACTTC
CSVKQGSETQYF
>TRBJ1-3|TRBV29-1|TRBD1|NA|14
TGCAGCGCCCTGGACAGGGTCTCTGGAAACACCATATATTTT
CSALDRVSGNTIYF